The 13 T cell receptor beta chains given below trace back to one sample, sequenced in a study of regulatory T cells in long-lasting Graves disease. The time point: persistent/refractory GD, antithyroid drugs over 5 years with positive TRAb. From PBMCs, RNA was extracted and then used to make the TCR library. Combining iRepertoire HTBI primers with Arm-PCR of CDR3 regions, the authors built TCR beta libraries. TCRdb independently ran MiXCR on the multiplex PCR reads; one entry per CDR3 protein. The sample lists about 470,000 distinct CDR3 sequences; about a fifth were seen once. The sample was peripheral blood mononuclear cells (PBMCs), taken when the disease was refractory, from a patient treated with antithyroid drugs. Receptors originate from a female donor with Graves disease.

The V call is TRBV5-1, the J call TRBJ2-4; the D is unclear. Germline loops: CDR1 SGHRS, CDR2 YFSETQ. The CDR3 totals 16 residues. The V end lost 3 bases, the J end lost 0 bases, and 13 bases lay between the germline ends. In nucleotides, the CDR3 is TGCGCCAGCAGCTCGTCGGACGGAAGAGCCAAAAACATTCAGTACTTC. Encoded protein: CASSSSDGRAKNIQYF.

In regard to this clonotype: One junction end disagrees with the germline gene, perhaps due to a read error. The V gene is TRBV7-9, the J gene TRBJ2-5, with D maybe TRBD2 (5 bases). The CDR3 length is 13 residues. Germline CDR1 and CDR2: SEHNR and FQNEAQ (reference sequence). CDR3 nucleotide sequence: TGTGCCAGCACCTTACTAGTAGAAGAGACCCAGTACTTC. This codes for CASTLLVEETQYF.

A few counts support this clonotype. The gene calls are TRBV20-1 and TRBJ2-4; 7 bases map to TRBD2. The CDR3 sequence is 14 residues long. Germline assignment: CDR1 DFQATT and CDR2 SNEGSKA (reference sequence). J was trimmed by 11 bases and V by 5 bases; bases with no gene match: 15. DNA for the CDR3: TGCAGTGCTTATTCTGACGAGCGGGGATTACTTCAGTACTTC. This codes for CSAYSDERGLLQYF.

This clonotype was seen at least ten times. The chain links TRBV6-1 to TRBJ2-5; 7 bases match TRBD1. This CDR3 is 15 amino acids long. V dropped 6 bases and J dropped 3; count of bases not matched to a gene: 10. The germline V gene encodes CDR1 MNHNS and CDR2 SASEGT. CDR3 bases: TGTGCCAGCAGCGTTGACAGGGCGAAAGAAGAGACCCAGTACTTC. Its protein is CASSVDRAKEETQYF.

This clonotype was counted at least ten times. The chain links TRBV6-2 or TRBV6-3 to TRBJ1-2, with TRBD1 matching over 8 bases. Unmatched junction bases numbered 15, after V lost 5 bases and J lost 4 bases. The CDR3 is 17 amino acids. CDR1 is MNHEY, CDR2 SVGEGT, per germline. The CDR3 DNA reads TGTGCCAGCAGTGAACTTCTTCAAACCGACAGGGGCTATGGCTACACCTTC. Translating it yields CASSELLQTDRGYGYTF.

This rearrangement joins TRBV6-1 to TRBJ1-2; D ambiguous. V was trimmed by 9 bases and J by 5 bases, leaving 10 bases between them. The CDR3 is 11 amino acids. In germline, CDR1 is MNHNS, CDR2 SASEGT. The CDR3 is CASRTLYGYTF. CDR3 nucleotide sequence: TGTGCCAGTAGAACCTTATATGGCTACACCTTC.

This rearrangement joins TRBV12-5 to TRBJ2-1; D uncertain. CDR1 is LGHNT and CDR2 is FRNRAP in the germline V gene. This CDR3 contains 12 residues. The ends were cut back, 3 bases at V and 7 bases at J, with 7 bases in the middle. This CDR3 is CASGFGWNEQFF. Written as DNA, the CDR3 is TGTGCTAGTGGTTTCGGGTGGAATGAGCAGTTCTTC.

Points on this clonotype: A much larger clone lies a single base off, so this may be a read error. V gene TRBV12-3 or TRBV12-4 combines with J gene TRBJ2-7, with D uncertain. The CDR3 is made up of 15 amino acids. Trimming took off 2 bases at V and 2 bases at J, with 13 bases between the two ends. CDR3 in amino acids: CASSLIQRSPYEQYF. CDR3 bases: TGTGCCAGCAGTTTAATCCAGCGTAGCCCCTACGAGCAGTACTTC.

This clonotype has a count of ten or more. The J gene is TRBJ1-2, the V gene TRBV5-1; D remains unclear. There are 11 residues in the CDR3. Trimming took 4 bases from V and 6 from J, leaving 7 bases between them. Germline CDR1 and CDR2: SGHRS and YFSETQ. The CDR3 DNA follows: TGCGCCAGCAGCCTAGGGAATGGCTACACCTTC. It codes for CASSLGNGYTF. Full variable domain (remainder filled in from reference TRBV5-1 and TRBJ1-2): KAGVTQTPRYLIKTRGQQVTLSCSPISGHRSVSWYQQTPGQGLQFLFEYFSETQRNKGNFPGRFSGRQFSNSRSEMNVSTLELGDSALYLCASSLGNGYTFGSGTRLTVV.

This clonotype has a count of ten or more. V is TRBV20-1 and J is TRBJ2-5; 7 bases map to TRBD1. The CDR3 contains 16 residues. Per germline, CDR1 DFQATT and CDR2 SNEGSKA (reference sequence). Trimming at V came to 5 bases and at J to 5 bases, leaving 17 bases not matched to a gene. The CDR3, as DNA: TGCAGTGCTTCCCGAAGGGGGCGTGTCGGAAGGGAGACCCAGTACTTC. Translation gives CSASRRGRVGRETQYF.

This clonotype has only a few counts. The chain recombines TRBV5-1 with TRBJ1-6, with TRBD1 as a possible D gene (5 bases). Germline CDR1 SGHRS, CDR2 YFSETQ. This CDR3 is built from 15 residues. V gave up 0 bases and J gave up 8 bases, with 12 bases separating them. The CDR3 nucleotides are TGCGCCAGCAGCTTGGCAGGGCGGATGGATTCACCCCTCCACTTT. Its translation: CASSLAGRMDSPLHF.

In its sample, this clonotype was seen a few times. CDR3 in amino acids: CASSYGRGGHQPQHF. The CDR3 DNA sequence: TGTGCCAGCAGTTACGGCAGGGGGGGACATCAGCCCCAGCATTTT. This sequence joins TRBV6-5 and TRBJ1-5; TRBD1 matches at 7 bases. The CDR3 totals 15 residues. V dropped 2 bases and J dropped 5; count of bases not matched to a gene: 6. Looked up from germline, CDR1 is MNHEY and CDR2 is SVGAGI.

Many counts were recorded for this clonotype. V usage is TRBV6-5 and J usage is TRBJ2-3; 10 bases match TRBD2. The V and J ends lost 0 bases and 5 bases, in that order; junction bases with no gene match: 20. Germline V gene data show CDR1 as MNHEY and CDR2 as SVGAGI. This CDR3 contains 21 residues. Here the CDR3 reads CASSYSFSILAGGVVRDTQYF. CDR3 sequence (DNA): TGTGCCAGCAGTTACTCGTTCAGTATCTTAGCGGGAGGAGTCGTAAGAGATACGCAGTATTTT.